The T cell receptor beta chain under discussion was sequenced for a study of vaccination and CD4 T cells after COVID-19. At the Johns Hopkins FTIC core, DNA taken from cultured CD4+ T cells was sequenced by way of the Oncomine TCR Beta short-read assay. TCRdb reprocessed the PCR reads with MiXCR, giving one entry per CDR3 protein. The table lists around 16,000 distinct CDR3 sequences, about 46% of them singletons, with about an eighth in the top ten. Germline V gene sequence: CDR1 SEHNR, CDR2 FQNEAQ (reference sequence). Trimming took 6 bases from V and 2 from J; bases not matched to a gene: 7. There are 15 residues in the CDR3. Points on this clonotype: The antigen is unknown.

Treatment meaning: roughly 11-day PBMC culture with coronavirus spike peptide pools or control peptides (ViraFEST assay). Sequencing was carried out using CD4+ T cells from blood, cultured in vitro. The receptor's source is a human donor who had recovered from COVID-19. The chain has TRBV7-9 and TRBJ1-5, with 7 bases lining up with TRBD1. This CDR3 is CASSSTGTGNQPQHF. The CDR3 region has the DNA TGTGCCAGCAGTTCGACAGGGACGGGCAATCAGCCCCAGCATTTT.